This T cell receptor beta chain was found in a study of identical twins. This clonotype was observed a handful of times. Its antigen is still unknown. Points from the study as a whole: Conclusions were based on cross-sectional statistical analysis, without following the same donors.

V was trimmed by 3 bases and J by 0 bases, leaving 8 bases between them. Germline lookup yields CDR1 DFQATT and CDR2 SNEGSKA (reference sequence). The CDR3 loop spans 14 amino acids. TCRdb reprocessed the 5' RACE reads with MiXCR, giving one entry per CDR3 protein. This repertoire shows roughly 690,000 distinct CDR3 sequences, approximately 21% found once; its top ten account for over 4%. In addition, the sample was reused for a study of T cells expressing NK-cell markers. That work contributes: Sorted CD3+CD56-NKG2C+, CD3+CD56+NKG2C- and CD3+CD56+NKG2C+ T cells were the source of the TCR beta repertoires. Whether expanded NKG2C+ T cell clones were HCMV-specific remained unclear.

Sequencing input: PBMCs. The receptor was isolated from a woman in her late teens or twenties in good health. The chain has TRBV20-1 and TRBJ2-2; D not certain. CDR3 sequence: CSASNSSNTGELFF. The CDR3 coding sequence is TGCAGTGCTAGCAATTCTTCGAACACCGGGGAGCTGTTTTTT.